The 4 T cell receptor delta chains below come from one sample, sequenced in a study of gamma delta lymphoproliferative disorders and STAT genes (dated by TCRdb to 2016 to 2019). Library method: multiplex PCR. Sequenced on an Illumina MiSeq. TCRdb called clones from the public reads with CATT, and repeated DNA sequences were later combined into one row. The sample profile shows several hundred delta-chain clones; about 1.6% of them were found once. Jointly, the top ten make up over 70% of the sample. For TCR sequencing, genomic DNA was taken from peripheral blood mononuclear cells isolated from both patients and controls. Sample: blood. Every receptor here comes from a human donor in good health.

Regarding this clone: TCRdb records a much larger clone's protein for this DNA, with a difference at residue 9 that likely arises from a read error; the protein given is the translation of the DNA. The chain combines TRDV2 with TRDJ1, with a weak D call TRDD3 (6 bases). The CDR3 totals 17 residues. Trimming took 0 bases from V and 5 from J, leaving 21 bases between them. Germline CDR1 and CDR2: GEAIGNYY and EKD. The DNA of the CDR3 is TGTGCCTGTGACACCGTATACTGGGAGATACGCGAGGATAAACTCATCTTT. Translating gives CACDTVYWEIREDKLIF.

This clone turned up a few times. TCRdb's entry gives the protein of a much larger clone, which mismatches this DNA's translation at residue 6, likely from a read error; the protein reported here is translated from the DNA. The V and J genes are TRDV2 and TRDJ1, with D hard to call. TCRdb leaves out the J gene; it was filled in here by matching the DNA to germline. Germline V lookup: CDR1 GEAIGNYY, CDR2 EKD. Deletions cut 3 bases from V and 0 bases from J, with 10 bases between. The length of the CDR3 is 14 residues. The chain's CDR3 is CACDPVRDTDKLIF. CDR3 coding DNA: TGTGCCTGTGACCCTGTGAGGGACACCGATAAACTCATCTTT.

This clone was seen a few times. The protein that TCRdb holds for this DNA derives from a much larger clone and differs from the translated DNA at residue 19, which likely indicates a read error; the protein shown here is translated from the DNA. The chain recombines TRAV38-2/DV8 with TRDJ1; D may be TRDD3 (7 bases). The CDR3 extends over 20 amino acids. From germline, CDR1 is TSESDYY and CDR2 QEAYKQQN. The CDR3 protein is CAYRRAPPTVLGSNTDKLTF. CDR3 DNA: TGTGCTTATAGGAGAGCTCCTCCTACCGTACTGGGGAGTAACACCGATAAACTCACCTTT.

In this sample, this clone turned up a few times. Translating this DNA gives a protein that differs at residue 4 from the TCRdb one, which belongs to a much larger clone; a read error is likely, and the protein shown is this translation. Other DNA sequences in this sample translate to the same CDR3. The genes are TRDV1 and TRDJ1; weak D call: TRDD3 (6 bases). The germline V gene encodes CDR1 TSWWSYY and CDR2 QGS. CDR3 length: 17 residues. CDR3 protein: CALREKGWGQYTDKLIF. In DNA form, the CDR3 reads TGTGCTCTTCGGGAAAAAGGCTGGGGACAGTACACCGATAAACTCATCTTT.